This TCR beta chain appears in the sequencing data of a study of cytomegalovirus exposure and HLA in healthy donors. CDR3 length equals 15 residues. Germline values: CDR1 SGHNT, CDR2 YYREEE (reference sequence). V lost 3 bases to trimming and J lost 2 bases; unmatched junction nucleotides: 7. Healthy individuals who donated bone marrow served as the donors. Of note for this clone: The antigen remains undetermined.

Study results and limitations: Previously analyzed data showed that most TCR beta V segments were productive at a frequency of about 87% or about 30%. TCR beta sequences numbering 15,000 to 20,000 were associated with HLA alleles at 0.05 false discovery rate in a later analysis.

PCR was performed using 60 Vbeta and 13 Jbeta primers. Here immunoSEQ multiplex PCR was the method, and the copy in TCRdb shows in-frame clones only, minus some. The sample contains some 150,000 clones, roughly 80% of which appear only once. The source of this sequence is a man in his thirties or forties in good health and CMV-seropositive. V is TRBV5-4 and J is TRBJ2-7, with 8 bases identical to TRBD1. Sequencing was done on a sample of PBMCs. The CDR3 coding sequence is TGTGCCAGCAGCTCCTATGGACAGGGAACCTACGAGCAGTACTTC. This gives the protein CASSSYGQGTYEQYF.